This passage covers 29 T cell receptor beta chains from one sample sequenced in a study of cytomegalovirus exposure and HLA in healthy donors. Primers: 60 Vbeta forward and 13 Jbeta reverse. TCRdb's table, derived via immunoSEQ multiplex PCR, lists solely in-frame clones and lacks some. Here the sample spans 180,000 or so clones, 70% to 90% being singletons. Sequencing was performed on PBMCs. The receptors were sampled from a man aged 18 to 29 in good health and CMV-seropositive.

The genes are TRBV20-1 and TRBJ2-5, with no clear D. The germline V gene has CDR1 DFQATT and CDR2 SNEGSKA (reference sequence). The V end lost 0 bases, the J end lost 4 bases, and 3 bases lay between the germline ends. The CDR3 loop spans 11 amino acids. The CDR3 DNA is TGCAGTGCTAGAGAGCGAGAGACCCAGTACTTC. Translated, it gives CSARERETQYF.

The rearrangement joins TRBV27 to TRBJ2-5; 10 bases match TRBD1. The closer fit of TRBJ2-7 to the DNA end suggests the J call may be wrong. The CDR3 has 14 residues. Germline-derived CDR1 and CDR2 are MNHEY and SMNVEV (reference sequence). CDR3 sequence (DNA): TGTGCCAGCAGACGGACAGGGGGTCCCTACGAGCAGTACTTC. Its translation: CASRRTGGPYEQYF.

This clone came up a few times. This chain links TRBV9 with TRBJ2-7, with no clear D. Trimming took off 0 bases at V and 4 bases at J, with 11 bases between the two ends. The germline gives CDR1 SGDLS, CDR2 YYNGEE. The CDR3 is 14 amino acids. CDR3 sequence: CASSVGAKNYEQYF. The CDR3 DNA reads TGTGCCAGCAGCGTAGGGGCCAAAAATTACGAGCAGTACTTC. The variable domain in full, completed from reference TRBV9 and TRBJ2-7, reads DSGVTQTPKHLITATGQRVTLRCSPRSGDLSVYWYQQSLDQGLQFLIQYYNGEERAKGNILERFSAQQFPDLHSELNLSSLELGDSALYFCASSVGAKNYEQYFGPGTRLTVT.

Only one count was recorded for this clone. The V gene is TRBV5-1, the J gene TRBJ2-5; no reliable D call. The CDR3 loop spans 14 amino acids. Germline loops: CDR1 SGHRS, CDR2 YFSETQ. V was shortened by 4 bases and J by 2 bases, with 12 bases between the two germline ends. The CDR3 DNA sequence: TGCGCCAGCAGCCTCGGTACCCCGCAAGAGACCCAGTACTTC. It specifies CASSLGTPQETQYF.

CDR3 residues: CATQLNQGGYTF. DNA of the CDR3: TGTGCCACCCAGTTAAACCAGGGTGGCTACACCTTC. The chain uses TRBV28 and TRBJ1-2; weak D call: TRBD1 (5 bases). This CDR3 comprises 12 residues. V lost 10 bases and J 7 bases, leaving 16 bases between the germline ends. Per the germline V gene, CDR1 is MDHEN and CDR2 is SYDVKM.

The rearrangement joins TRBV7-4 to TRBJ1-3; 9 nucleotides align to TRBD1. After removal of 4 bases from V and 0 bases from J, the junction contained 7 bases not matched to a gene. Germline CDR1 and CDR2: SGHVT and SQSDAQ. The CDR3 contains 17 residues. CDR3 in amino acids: CASSCLGQGRSGNTIYF. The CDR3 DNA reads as TGTGCCAGCAGCTGTCTGGGACAGGGACGCTCTGGAAACACCATATATTTT. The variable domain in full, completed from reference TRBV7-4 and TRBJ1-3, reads GAGVSQSPRYKVAKRGRDVALRCDSISGHVTLYWYRQTLGQGSEVLTYSQSDAQRDKSGRPSGRFSAERPERSVSTLKIQRTEQGDSAVYLCASSCLGQGRSGNTIYFGEGSWLTVV.

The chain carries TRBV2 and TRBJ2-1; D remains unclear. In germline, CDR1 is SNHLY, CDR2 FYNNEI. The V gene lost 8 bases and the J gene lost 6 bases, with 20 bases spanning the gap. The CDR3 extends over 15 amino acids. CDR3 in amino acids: CASGQTPRFGNEQFF. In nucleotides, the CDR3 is TGTGCCAGCGGTCAGACACCCCGTTTCGGCAATGAGCAGTTCTTC.

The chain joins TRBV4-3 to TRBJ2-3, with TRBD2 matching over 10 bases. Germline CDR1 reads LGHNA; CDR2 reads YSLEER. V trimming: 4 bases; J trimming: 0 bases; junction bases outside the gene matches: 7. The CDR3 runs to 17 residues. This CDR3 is CASSLLRTSGSTDTQYF. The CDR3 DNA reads TGCGCCAGCAGCCTCCTACGGACTAGCGGAAGCACAGATACGCAGTATTTT.

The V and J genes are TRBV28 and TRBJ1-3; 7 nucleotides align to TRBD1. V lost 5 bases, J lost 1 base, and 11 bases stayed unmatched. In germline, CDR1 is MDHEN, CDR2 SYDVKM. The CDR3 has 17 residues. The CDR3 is CASSPLKGAFSGNTIYF. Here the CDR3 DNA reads TGTGCCAGCAGTCCCCTAAAGGGGGCTTTTTCTGGAAACACCATATATTTT.

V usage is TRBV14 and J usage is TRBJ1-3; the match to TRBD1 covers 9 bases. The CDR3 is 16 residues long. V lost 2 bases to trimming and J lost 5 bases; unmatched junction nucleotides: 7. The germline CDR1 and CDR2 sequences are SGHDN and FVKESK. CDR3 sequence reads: CASSQLQGADRNTIYF. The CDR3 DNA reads TGTGCCAGCAGCCAACTACAGGGGGCGGATCGAAACACCATATATTTT.

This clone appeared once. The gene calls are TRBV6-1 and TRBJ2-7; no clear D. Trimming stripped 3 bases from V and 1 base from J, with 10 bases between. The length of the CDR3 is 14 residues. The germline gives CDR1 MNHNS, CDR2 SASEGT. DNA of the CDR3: TGTGCCAGCAGTGATTACTCTATATCCTACGAGCAGTACTTC. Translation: CASSDYSISYEQYF.

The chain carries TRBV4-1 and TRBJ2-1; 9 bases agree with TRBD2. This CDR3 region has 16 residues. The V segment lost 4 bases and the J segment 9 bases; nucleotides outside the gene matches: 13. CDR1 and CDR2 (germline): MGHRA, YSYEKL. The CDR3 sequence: CASSRVGLAILSEQFF. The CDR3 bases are TGCGCCAGCAGCCGCGTCGGACTAGCGATCCTTAGTGAGCAGTTCTTC.

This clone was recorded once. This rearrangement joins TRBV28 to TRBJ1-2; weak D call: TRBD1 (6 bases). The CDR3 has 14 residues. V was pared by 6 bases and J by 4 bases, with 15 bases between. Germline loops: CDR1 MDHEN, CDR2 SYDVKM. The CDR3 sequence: CASRRQEIFYGYTF. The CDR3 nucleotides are TGTGCCAGCAGGCGACAGGAGATCTTCTATGGCTACACCTTC.

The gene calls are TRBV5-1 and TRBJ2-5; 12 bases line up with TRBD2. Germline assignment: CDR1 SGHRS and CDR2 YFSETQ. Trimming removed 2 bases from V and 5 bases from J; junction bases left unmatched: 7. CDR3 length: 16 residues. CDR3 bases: TGCGCCAGCAGCTTAGTTCCTAGCGGGGGGGCGGAGACCCAGTACTTC. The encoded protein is CASSLVPSGGAETQYF.

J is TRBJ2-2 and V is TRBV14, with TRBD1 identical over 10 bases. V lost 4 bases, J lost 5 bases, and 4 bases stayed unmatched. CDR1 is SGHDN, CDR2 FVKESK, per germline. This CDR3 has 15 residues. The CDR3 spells CASSPTGGGTGELFF. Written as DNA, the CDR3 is TGTGCCAGCAGCCCGACAGGGGGCGGAACCGGGGAGCTGTTTTTT. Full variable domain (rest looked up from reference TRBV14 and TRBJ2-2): EAGVTQFPSHSVIEKGQTVTLRCDPISGHDNLYWYRRVMGKEIKFLLHFVKESKQDESGMPNNRFLAERTGGTYSTLKVQPAELEDSGVYFCASSPTGGGTGELFFGEGSRLTVL.

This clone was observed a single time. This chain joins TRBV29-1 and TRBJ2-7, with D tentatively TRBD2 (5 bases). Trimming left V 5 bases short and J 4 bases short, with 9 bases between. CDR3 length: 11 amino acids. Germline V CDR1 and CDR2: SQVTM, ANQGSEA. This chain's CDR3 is CSVLGGYEQYF. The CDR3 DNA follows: TGCAGCGTTTTGGGCGGGTACGAGCAGTACTTC.

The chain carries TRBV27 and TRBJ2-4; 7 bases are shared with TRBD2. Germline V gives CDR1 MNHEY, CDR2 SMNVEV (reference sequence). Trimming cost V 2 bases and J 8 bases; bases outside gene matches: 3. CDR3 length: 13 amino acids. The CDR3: CASSLPGRDIQYF. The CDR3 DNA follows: TGTGCCAGCAGTTTACCAGGGAGGGACATTCAGTACTTC.

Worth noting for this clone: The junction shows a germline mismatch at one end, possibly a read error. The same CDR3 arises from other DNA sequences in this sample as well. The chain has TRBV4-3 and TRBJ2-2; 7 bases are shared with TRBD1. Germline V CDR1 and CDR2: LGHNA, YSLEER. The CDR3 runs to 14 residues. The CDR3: CASSQDRGTGELFF. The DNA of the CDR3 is TGCGCCAGCAGCCAAGACAGGGGGACCGGGGAGTTGTTTTTT.

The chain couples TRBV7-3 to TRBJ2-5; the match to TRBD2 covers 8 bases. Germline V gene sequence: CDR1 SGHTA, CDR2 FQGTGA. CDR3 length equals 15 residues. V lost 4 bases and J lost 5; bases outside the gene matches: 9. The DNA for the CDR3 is TGTGCCAGCAGCTCTACGGGGGGGTCGGGCGAGACCCAGTACTTC. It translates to CASSSTGGSGETQYF.

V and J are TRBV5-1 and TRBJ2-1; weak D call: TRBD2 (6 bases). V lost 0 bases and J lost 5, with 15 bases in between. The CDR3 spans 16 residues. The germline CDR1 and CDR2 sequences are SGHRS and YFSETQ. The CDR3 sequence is CASSLEGRDFDNEQFF. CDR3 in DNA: TGCGCCAGCAGCTTGGAGGGCAGGGACTTCGACAATGAGCAGTTCTTC.

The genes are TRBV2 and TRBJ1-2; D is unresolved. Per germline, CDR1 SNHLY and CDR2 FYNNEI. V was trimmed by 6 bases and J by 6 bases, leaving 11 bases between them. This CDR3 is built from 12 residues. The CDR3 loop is CASSPGPNGYTF. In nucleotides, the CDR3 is TGTGCCAGCAGCCCAGGCCCTAATGGCTACACCTTC.

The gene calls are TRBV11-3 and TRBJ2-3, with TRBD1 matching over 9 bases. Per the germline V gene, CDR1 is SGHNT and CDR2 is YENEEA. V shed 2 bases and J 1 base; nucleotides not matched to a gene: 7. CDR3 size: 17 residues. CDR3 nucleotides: TGTGCCAGCAGCTTAACCCCCGGACAGGGGCGCACAGATACGCAGTATTTT. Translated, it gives CASSLTPGQGRTDTQYF.

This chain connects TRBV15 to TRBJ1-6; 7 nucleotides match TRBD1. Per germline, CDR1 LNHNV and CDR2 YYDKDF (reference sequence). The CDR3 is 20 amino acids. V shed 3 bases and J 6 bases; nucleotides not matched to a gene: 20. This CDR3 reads CATSRGMRGPGKGGNSPLHF. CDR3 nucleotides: TGTGCCACCAGCAGGGGCATGAGGGGGCCAGGGAAGGGAGGTAATTCACCCCTCCACTTT.

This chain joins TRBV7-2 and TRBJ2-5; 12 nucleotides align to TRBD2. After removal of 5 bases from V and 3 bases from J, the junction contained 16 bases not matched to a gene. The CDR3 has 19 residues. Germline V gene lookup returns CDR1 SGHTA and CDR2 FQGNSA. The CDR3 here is CASSPSLFPLAGGEETQYF. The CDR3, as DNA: TGTGCCAGCAGCCCTTCACTCTTCCCACTAGCGGGGGGAGAAGAGACCCAGTACTTC.

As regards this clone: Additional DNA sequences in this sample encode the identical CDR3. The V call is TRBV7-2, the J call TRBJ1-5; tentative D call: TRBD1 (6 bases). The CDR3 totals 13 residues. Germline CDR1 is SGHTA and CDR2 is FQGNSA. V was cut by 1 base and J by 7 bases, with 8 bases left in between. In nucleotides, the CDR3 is TGTGCCAGCAGCTTAGACAGGGTACAGCCCCAGCATTTT. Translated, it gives CASSLDRVQPQHF.

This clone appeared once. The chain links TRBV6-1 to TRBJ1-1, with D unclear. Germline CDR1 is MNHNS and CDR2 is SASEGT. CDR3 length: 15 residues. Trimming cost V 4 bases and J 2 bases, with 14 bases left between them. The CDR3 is CASSAIGGSNTEAFF. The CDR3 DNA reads TGTGCCAGCAGTGCAATAGGAGGGTCTAACACTGAAGCTTTCTTT.

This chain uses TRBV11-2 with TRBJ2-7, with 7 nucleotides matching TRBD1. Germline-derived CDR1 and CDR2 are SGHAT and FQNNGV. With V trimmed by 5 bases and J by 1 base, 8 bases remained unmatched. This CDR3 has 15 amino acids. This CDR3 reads CASSPSGGQSYEQYF. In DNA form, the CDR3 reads TGTGCCAGCAGCCCGTCAGGGGGACAATCCTACGAGCAGTACTTC.

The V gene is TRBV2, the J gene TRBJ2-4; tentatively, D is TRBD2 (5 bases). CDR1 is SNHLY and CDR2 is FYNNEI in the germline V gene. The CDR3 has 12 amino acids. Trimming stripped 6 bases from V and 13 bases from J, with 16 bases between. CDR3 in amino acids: CASRDRVGVQYF. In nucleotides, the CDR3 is TGTGCCAGCAGGGACCGCGTCGGGGTACAGTACTTC.

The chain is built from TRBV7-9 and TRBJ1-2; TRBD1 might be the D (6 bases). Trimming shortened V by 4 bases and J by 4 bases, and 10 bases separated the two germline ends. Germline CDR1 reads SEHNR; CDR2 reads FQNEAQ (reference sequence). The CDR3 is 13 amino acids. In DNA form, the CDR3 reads TGTGCCAGCAGCTCCGGACAGCTCTATGGCTACACCTTC. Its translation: CASSSGQLYGYTF.